This TCR beta chain was sequenced during a study of blood T cell repertoires in COVID-19. Background on the study: The United States, Italy and Spain provided the acute and convalescent COVID-19 samples. The analysed material was cDNA or gDNA that came from T cells, B-cell-depleted T cells, or PBMCs.

With 0 bases removed from V and 0 bases from J, the gap between germline ends came to 10 bases. The CDR3 is 16 residues long. In germline, CDR1 is SGDLS, CDR2 YYNGEE. This clone was recorded once. The authors' processing: From reference gene primer amplification, estimates of nucleated cell counts were derived. Clones were sequenced by immunoSEQ multiplex PCR, and TCRdb holds only the in-frame ones, with some missing. D and trimming come from the DNA, and the V and J calls and clone size come from that table. This table has approximately 96,000 clones, around 90% appearing once. This receptor was identified in a human donor with COVID-19, enrolled during active disease. The donor label of this sample is uncertain. The V call is TRBV9, the J call TRBJ1-3; D is unresolved. Sequenced material: peripheral blood. The CDR3, as DNA: TGTGCCAGCAGCGTAGTATACGGCGGCTCTGGAAACACCATATATTTT. Translating it yields CASSVVYGGSGNTIYF. Filled out from reference TRBV9 and TRBJ1-3, the complete variable domain reads DSGVTQTPKHLITATGQRVTLRCSPRSGDLSVYWYQQSLDQGLQFLIQYYNGEERAKGNILERFSAQQFPDLHSELNLSSLELGDSALYFCASSVVYGGSGNTIYFGEGSWLTVV.